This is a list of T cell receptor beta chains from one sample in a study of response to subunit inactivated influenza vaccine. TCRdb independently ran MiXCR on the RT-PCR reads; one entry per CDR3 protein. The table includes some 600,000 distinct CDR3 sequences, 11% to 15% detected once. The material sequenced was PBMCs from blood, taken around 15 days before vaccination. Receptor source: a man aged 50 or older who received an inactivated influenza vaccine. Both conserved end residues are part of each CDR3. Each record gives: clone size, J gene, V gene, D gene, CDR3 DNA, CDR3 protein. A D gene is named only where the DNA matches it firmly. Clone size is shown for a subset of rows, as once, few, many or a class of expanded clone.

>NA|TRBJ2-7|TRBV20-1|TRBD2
TGCAGTGCTACGTGGCGGGAGAAAAACGAGCAGTACTTC
CSATWREKNEQYF
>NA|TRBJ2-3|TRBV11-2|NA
TGTGCCAGCAGCTTAGTTGGGGTCTGGGGCTCGACGTCTTCTAGCACAGATACGCAGTATTTT
CASSLVGVWGSTSSSTDTQYF
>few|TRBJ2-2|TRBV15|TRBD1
TGTGCCACCAGCAGAAACAGGGGCGGGGAGCTGTTTTTT
CATSRNRGGELFF
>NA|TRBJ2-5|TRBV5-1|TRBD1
TGCGCCAGCAGCTCACAGGGGGCGCAGGAGACCCAGTACTTC
CASSSQGAQETQYF
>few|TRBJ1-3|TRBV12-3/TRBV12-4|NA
TGTGCCAGCAGACAGGAACTCTCTGGAAACACCATATATTTT
CASRQELSGNTIYF
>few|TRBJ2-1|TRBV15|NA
TGTGCCACCAGCAGCCGGGCCACCAATGAGCAGTTCTTC
CATSSRATNEQFF
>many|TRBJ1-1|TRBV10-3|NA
TGTGCCATCAGTGAGAGGACACCTATGAACACTGAAGCTTTCTTT
CAISERTPMNTEAFF
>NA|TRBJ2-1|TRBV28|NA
TGTGCCAGCAGTTTAAGTACTCCCAATGAGCAGTTCTTC
CASSLSTPNEQFF
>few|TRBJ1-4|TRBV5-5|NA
TGTGCCAGCAGCCGCGTTTCCGGGGAAAAACTGTTTTTT
CASSRVSGEKLFF
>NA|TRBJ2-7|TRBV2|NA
TGTGCCAGCAGTGAACAGGGCCTTGGGGAGCAGTACTTC
CASSEQGLGEQYF
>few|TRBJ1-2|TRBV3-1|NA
TGTGCCAGCAGCCGAGGCAGGACTTATACTAACTATGGCTACACCTTC
CASSRGRTYTNYGYTF
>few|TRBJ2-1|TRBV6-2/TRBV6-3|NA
TGCCTAGGGGGGAATGAGCAGTTCTTC
CLGGNEQFF
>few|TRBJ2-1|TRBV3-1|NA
TGTGCCAGCAGCCTTAAGACCCGACAAGGCTCCTACAATGAGCAGTTCTTC
CASSLKTRQGSYNEQFF
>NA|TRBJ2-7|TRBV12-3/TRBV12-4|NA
TGTGCCAGCAGTTTTTGGGGAGACGAGCAGTACTTC
CASSFWGDEQYF
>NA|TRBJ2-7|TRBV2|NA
TGTGCCAGCAGTGATCAGACAGGCTACGAGCAGTACTTC
CASSDQTGYEQYF
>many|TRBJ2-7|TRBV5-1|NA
TGCGCCAGCAGCTTGGGTGTTAGCAGCTCCTACGAGCAGTACTTC
CASSLGVSSSYEQYF
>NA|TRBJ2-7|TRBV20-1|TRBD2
TGCAGTGCGAAGACTAGCCGAGTCGGAGAGCAGTACTTC
CSAKTSRVGEQYF
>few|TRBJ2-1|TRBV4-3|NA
TGCGCCAGCAGCCGGGCAGGGTACTCACTCTCCTACAATGAGCAGTTCTTC
CASSRAGYSLSYNEQFF
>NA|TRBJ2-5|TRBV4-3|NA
TGCGCCAGCAGCCAAGAATGGACAGCCCAAGAGACCCAGTACTTC
CASSQEWTAQETQYF
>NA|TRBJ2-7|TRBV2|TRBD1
TGTGCCAGCGGGGTCACAGGGGGCAACGAGCAGTACTTC
CASGVTGGNEQYF
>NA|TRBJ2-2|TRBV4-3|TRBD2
TGCGCCAGCAGCCAAGAGCCTAGCGGGGGGGCCCGCGTCGGGGAGCTGTTTTTT
CASSQEPSGGARVGELFF
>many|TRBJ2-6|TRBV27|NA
TGTGCCAGCAGTTTCGGCTTGTCTGGGGCCAACGTCCTGACTTTC
CASSFGLSGANVLTF
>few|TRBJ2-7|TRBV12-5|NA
TGTGCTAGTGGTCCGGACACCTACGAGCAGTACTTC
CASGPDTYEQYF
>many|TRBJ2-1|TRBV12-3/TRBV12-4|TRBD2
TGTGCCAGCAGTTCCGGGACTAGCGGGAGTTTGGGGCAGTTCTTC
CASSSGTSGSLGQFF
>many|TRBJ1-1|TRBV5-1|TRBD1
TGCGCCAGCAGCTTGGCGCAGGGGGGCACTGAAGCTTTCTTT
CASSLAQGGTEAFF
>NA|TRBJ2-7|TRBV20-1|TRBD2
TGCAGTGCTAGAAGATATGCAGCGGGAGGCTACGAGCAGTACTTC
CSARRYAAGGYEQYF
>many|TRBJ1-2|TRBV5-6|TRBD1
TGTGCCAGCAGCTTCTCCCCAGGGGGACAATCTGGCTACACCTTC
CASSFSPGGQSGYTF
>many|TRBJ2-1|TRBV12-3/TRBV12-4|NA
TGTGCCAGCAGTCCGTCGGCCCGGAACTACAATGAGCAGTTCTTC
CASSPSARNYNEQFF
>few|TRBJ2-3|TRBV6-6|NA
TGTGCCAGCAGTTACTTGGTGAATACGCAGTATTTT
CASSYLVNTQYF
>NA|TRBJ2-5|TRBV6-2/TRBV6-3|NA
TGTGCCAGCAGTTACTCGATTTCCCCGCACCAGTACTTC
CASSYSISPHQYF
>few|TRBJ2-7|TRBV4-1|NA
TGCGCCAGCAGCCAAGTACTAGCTCCCCTGGGGCAGTACTTC
CASSQVLAPLGQYF
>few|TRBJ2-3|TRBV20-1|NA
TGCAGAGGGGGACGGCAACTCACAGATACGCAGTATTTT
CRGGRQLTDTQYF
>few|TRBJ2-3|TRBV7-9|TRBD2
TGTGCCAGCACCCTCGGACTAGCGGAGAGCACAGATACGCAGTATTTT
CASTLGLAESTDTQYF
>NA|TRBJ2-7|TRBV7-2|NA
TGTGCCAGCAGCACCTCCGGGGCTTCCCCGGACGAGCAGTACTTC
CASSTSGASPDEQYF
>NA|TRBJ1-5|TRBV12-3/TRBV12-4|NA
TGTGCCAGCAGTATTCGACACCTCCCCCAGCCCCAGCATTTT
CASSIRHLPQPQHF
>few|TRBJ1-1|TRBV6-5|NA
TGTGCCAGCAGTTACGTAATAGGCACTGAAGCTTTCTTT
CASSYVIGTEAFF
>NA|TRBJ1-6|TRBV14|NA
TGTGCCAGCAGGCTAACTGGTTCACCCCTCCACTTT
CASRLTGSPLHF
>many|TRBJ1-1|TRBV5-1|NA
TGCGCCAGCAGCTTGGTGGGTGGGGGCACTGAAGCTTTCTTT
CASSLVGGGTEAFF
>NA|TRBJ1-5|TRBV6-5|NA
TGTGCCAGCAGTTATAAACCCGAAGGGTGGGGTAGCAATCAGCCCCAGCATTTT
CASSYKPEGWGSNQPQHF
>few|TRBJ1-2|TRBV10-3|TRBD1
TGTGCCATCAGTGGGGGGACAGGGGTCAACTATGGCTACACCTTC
CAISGGTGVNYGYTF
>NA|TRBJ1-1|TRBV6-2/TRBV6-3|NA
TGTGCCAGCAGTACCGGGGCAACCCAAGCTTTCTTT
CASSTGATQAFF
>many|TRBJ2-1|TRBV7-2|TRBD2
TGTGCCAGCACCCACGTAGCGGGGACCTTCAATGAGCAGTTCTTC
CASTHVAGTFNEQFF